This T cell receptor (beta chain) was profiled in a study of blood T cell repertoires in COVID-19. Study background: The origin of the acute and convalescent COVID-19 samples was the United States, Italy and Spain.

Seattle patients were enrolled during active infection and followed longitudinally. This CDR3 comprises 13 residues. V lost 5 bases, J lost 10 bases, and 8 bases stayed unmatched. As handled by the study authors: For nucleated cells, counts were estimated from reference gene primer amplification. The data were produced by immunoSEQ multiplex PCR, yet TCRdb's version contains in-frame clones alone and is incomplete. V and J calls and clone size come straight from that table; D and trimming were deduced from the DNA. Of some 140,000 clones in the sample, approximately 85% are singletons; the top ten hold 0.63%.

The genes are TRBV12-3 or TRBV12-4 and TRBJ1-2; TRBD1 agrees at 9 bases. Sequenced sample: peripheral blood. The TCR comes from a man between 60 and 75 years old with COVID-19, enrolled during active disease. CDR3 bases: TGTGCCAGCAGTGCCGGGACAGGGAAAGACTACACCTTC. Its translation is CASSAGTGKDYTF.